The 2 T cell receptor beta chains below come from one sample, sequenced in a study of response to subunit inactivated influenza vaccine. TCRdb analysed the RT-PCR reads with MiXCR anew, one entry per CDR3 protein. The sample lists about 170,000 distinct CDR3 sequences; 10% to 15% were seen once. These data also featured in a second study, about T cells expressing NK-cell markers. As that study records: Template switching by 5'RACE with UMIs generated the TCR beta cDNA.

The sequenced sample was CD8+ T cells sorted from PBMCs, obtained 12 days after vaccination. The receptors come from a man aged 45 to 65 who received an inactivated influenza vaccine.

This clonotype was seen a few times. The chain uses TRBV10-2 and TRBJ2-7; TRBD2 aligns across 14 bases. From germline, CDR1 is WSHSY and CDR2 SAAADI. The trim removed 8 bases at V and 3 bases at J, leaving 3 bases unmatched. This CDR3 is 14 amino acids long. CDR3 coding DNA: TGCGCCAGCGCCGGACTAGCGGGGGGCTACGAGCAGTACTTC. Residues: CASAGLAGGYEQYF.

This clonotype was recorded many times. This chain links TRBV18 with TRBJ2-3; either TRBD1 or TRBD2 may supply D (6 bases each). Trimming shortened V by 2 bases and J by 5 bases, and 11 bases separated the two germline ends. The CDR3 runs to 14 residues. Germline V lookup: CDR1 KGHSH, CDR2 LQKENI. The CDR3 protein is CASSPAGGGDTQYF. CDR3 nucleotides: TGTGCCAGCTCACCAGCCGGGGGCGGAGATACGCAGTATTTT. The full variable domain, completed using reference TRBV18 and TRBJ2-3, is NAGVMQNPRHLVRRRGQEARLRCSPMKGHSHVYWYRQLPEEGLKFMVYLQKENIIDESGMPKERFSAEFPKEGPSILRIQQVVRGDSAAYFCASSPAGGGDTQYFGPGTRLTVL.